This TCR beta chain was obtained from a study of blood T cell repertoires in COVID-19. The assay was immunoSEQ multiplex PCR, and TCRdb's table has in-frame clones only and misses some. The table records roughly 200,000 clones, about 81% of them present only once. This sequence was found in a middle-aged man who had recovered from COVID-19. Specimen: PBMCs or T cells enriched from blood (not recorded which).

The CDR3 DNA sequence: TGTGCCAGCTCACCTTCGATCAGGGGAAATCAGCCCCAGCATTTT. Amino acids: CASSPSIRGNQPQHF. The chain carries TRBV18 and TRBJ1-5; TRBD1 might be the D (6 bases). The CDR3 loop spans 15 amino acids. The germline CDR1 and CDR2 sequences are KGHSH and LQKENI. With 3 bases removed from V and 4 bases from J, the gap between germline ends came to 13 bases.